The present entry profiles one TCR beta chain with its context. The CDR3 sequence is 13 residues long. J gave up 4 bases and V 3 bases, and 5 bases lay outside the gene matches. The V gene's germline CDR1 is GTSNPN and CDR2 SVGIG (reference sequence). The data belong to a study of cytomegalovirus exposure and HLA in healthy donors. PCR was performed using 60 Vbeta and 13 Jbeta primers. Only in-frame clones appear in the TCRdb table, and some are missing; sequencing was by immunoSEQ multiplex PCR. The sample includes some 98,000 clones, under 70% of them seen just once. Sequences were obtained from PBMCs. The J gene is TRBJ2-5, the V gene TRBV30, with TRBD2 matching over 7 bases. The source of this sequence is a man between 50 and 59 years old in good health and CMV-seronegative. CDR3 coding DNA: TGTGCCTGGAGAGGACTAGTGGGAGAGACCCAGTACTTC. Amino acids: CAWRGLVGETQYF.